This T cell receptor beta chain was recovered during a study of spatial heterogeneity in lung cancer (dated by TCRdb to about 2019). With regard to the full study: The donors were 65 to 90 patients from the lung TRACERx cohort who had early-stage, untreated non-small cell lung cancer. Follow-up PBMC samples were sequenced whenever available, with a median time to follow-up of approximately 2 years after resection. More beta-chain than alpha-chain transcripts were consistently detected, likely reflecting higher beta-chain transcript abundance. In the raw uncorrected reads, each unique combination of TCR and UMI appeared more than ten times on average. In non-small cell lung cancer, the study made a quantitative comparison of TCR alpha and beta repertoires among multiple tumor regions, matched nontumor lung and blood. TCR repertoire features were related to nonsynonymous mutation counts determined by whole-exome sequencing of tumor tissue. Both alpha and beta chains were TCR-sequenced in samples taken at surgery, namely 220 tumor regions, roughly 64 matched nontumor lung samples and approximately 51 PBMC samples. Beyond this particular receptor, the publication reports: Confirming at a functional level the hypothesis that regional TCRs recognize regional mutations was considered to require additional single-cell paired TCR alpha and beta sequencing. Comparisons of baseline and follow-up blood repertoires included only around 15 patients. Ubiquitous expanded tumor TCRs were detected in blood more often at tumor resection than at routine follow-up.

Sample time point, as interpreted from the label and publication: blood at routine non-recurrence follow-up after resection. Without any cell sorting, TCR sequencing was performed on whole RNA extracted either from tumor and nontumor lung tissue or from cryopreserved PBMC samples. A patient was chosen for TCR sequencing only when enough RNA was available from at least two tumor regions. CDR1 is given as KGHSH and CDR2 as LQKENI, both from the germline V gene. From the cysteine up to the phenylalanine, the CDR3 has a length of 16 residues. Solely the CDR3 DNA is kept, with 48 bases framed from the first base. Compared with germline, V lacks 3 bases and J lacks 4 bases; bases without a gene match: 12. Note on this clonotype: The antigen it binds to is not known. Base qualities are not at hand, and no much larger clone is one base apart.

Library generation was performed with 5' RACE. These reads were obtained on a NextSeq 500. To allow correction of PCR and sequencing errors, the TCR library protocol tagged every TCR cDNA molecule with a unique molecular identifier. The original pipeline was this. TCR identification, UMI-based error correction and CDR3 extraction were all carried out with Decombinator tools. TCRs above a frequency of 2 per 1,000, corresponding to the top 1% of the tumor frequency distribution, were defined as expanded. Renyi diversity was computed with the R vegan package after each repertoire had been subsampled 100 times to 5,000 TCRs. CDR3 similarity networks were constructed using string-kernel similarity of amino acid triplets, with links drawn between CDR3s whose pairwise similarity was above 0.82. TCRdb cleaned the public reads at Q25 with fastp, built clones with MiXCR and kept in-frame beta chains. Identical CDR3 protein sequences are pooled into one entry, listed with their most common genes and DNA. It is TCRdb's table, rather than the study itself, that gives the V and J calls and clone size. This sample gives about 29,000 distinct CDR3 sequences in total; more than 9% of them show up just once. The ten largest clones add up to approximately 30% of the sample.

This receptor was identified in a female donor with early-stage non-small cell lung cancer. The chain was built from TRBV18 and TRBJ2-7; 7 central bases correspond to TRBD1. Source: PBMCs, taken at follow-up. Here is the DNA: TGTGCCAGCTCACCTCTTCCCGACAGGGCAACGTACGAGCAGTACTTC. The resulting protein is CASSPLPDRATYEQYF.